A selection of T cell receptor beta chains follows, all from one sample in a study of T-cell reconstitution after alpha-beta-depleted transplantation in children. One entry per CDR3 protein, called by TCRdb with MiXCR from the PCR reads. The sample records 300,000 to 400,000 distinct CDR3 sequences, approximately 23% being singletons. Sequencing was performed on PBMCs, mostly from graft donor cells, taken 180 days after TCRalphabeta/CD19-depleted stem cell transplant. The origin of the receptors is a male patient younger than 18 who had a stem cell transplant for acute lymphoblastic leukemia, so the T cells may come from the graft donor. The CDR3 runs from the conserved cysteine through the conserved F or W. The D gene is left open where the match is weak. Size is stated for part of the rows, as once, few or many counts, or as a class when the clone is expanded.

>14|-|few|TRBV7-3|TRBJ2-3
CASSSRQSTDTQYF
TGTGCCAGCAGCTCCCGACAGAGCACAGATACGCAGTATTTT
>13|-|-|TRBV5-1|TRBJ2-7
CASRWDTDYEQYF
TGCGCCAGCAGGTGGGACACCGACTACGAGCAGTACTTC
>14|TRBD2|-|TRBV5-5|TRBJ2-3
CASNLAGGTDTQYF
TGTGCCAGCAACTTGGCCGGGGGGACAGATACGCAGTATTTT
>13|-|-|TRBV7-8|TRBJ1-2
CASSLAPFEGYTF
TGTGCCAGCAGCTTAGCCCCGTTCGAAGGCTACACCTTC
>15|-|-|TRBV6-1|TRBJ2-1
CASSEDGAAYNEQFF
TGTGCCAGCAGTGAAGACGGGGCGGCCTACAATGAGCAGTTCTTC
>14|-|few|TRBV20-1|TRBJ2-7
CSAHYKSHSYEQYF
TGCAGTGCCCATTATAAGTCCCACTCCTACGAGCAGTACTTC
>16|TRBD2|few|TRBV6-1|TRBJ2-1
CASSPFSGTRYNEQFF
TGTGCCAGCAGCCCCTTTAGCGGGACGCGGTACAATGAGCAGTTCTTC
>12|-|-|TRBV20-1|TRBJ1-6
CSASRRAGPLHF
TGCAGTGCTAGCCGGAGGGCGGGGCCCCTCCACTTT
>14|-|few|TRBV18|TRBJ2-7
CASSPMGQEYEQYF
TGTGCCAGCTCACCGATGGGTCAGGAGTACGAGCAGTACTTC
>15|TRBD2|-|TRBV7-2|TRBJ2-3
CASSLRLAGGRTQYF
TGTGCCAGCAGCTTACGACTAGCGGGAGGTCGTACGCAGTATTTT
>18|-|-|TRBV5-1|TRBJ1-2
CASTRSFQASASPHGYTF
TGCGCCAGCACCCGGAGTTTTCAGGCTTCCGCCTCGCCTCATGGCTACACCTTC
>15|-|-|TRBV21-1|TRBJ1-1
CASSPRTEMNTEAFF
TGTGCCAGCAGCCCCCGGACAGAGATGAACACTGAAGCTTTCTTT
>15|-|-|TRBV7-9|TRBJ2-1
CASSFIGGGGNEQFF
TGTGCCAGCAGCTTTATCGGGGGCGGAGGCAATGAGCAGTTCTTC
>14|-|-|TRBV20-1|TRBJ1-1
CSATYGTSDTEAFF
TGCAGTGCTACATACGGGACTTCGGACACTGAAGCTTTCTTT
>17|TRBD2|many|TRBV5-1|TRBJ2-3
CASSLIRTSGTSDTQYF
TGCGCCAGCAGCTTGATCCGGACTAGCGGGACCTCAGATACGCAGTATTTT
>15|TRBD1|few|TRBV19|TRBJ2-7
CASRKETGAPYEQYF
TGTGCCAGCCGGAAGGAGACAGGGGCTCCCTACGAGCAGTACTTC
>14|-|few|TRBV9|TRBJ1-5
CASSVGQANQPQHF
TGTGCCAGCAGCGTAGGTCAGGCTAATCAGCCCCAGCATTTT
>16|TRBD1|few|TRBV12-3/TRBV12-4|TRBJ1-5
CASSLRTGTGFQPQHF
TGTGCCAGCAGTTTAAGAACCGGGACAGGGTTTCAGCCCCAGCATTTT
>15|TRBD2|-|TRBV6-5|TRBJ2-1
CASSYSALAGTEQFF
TGTGCCAGCAGTTACTCCGCACTAGCGGGAACTGAGCAGTTCTTC
>15|-|few|TRBV5-6|TRBJ2-1
CASSFRLEVRDEQFF
TGTGCCAGCAGCTTTCGACTAGAAGTGCGCGATGAGCAGTTCTTC
>14|-|few|TRBV5-1|TRBJ1-2
CASRSGSSGDGYTF
TGCGCCAGCAGGTCAGGCTCTTCGGGAGATGGCTACACCTTC
>14|TRBD1|few|TRBV20-1|TRBJ2-5
CSAPTGGSQETQYF
TGCAGTGCTCCCACAGGGGGAAGCCAAGAGACCCAGTACTTC
>15|-|-|TRBV5-5|TRBJ2-7
CASSFLSGSAYEQYF
TGTGCCAGCAGCTTCCTCAGCGGAAGCGCTTACGAGCAGTACTTC
>14|TRBD2|few|TRBV5-6|TRBJ2-3
CASSAGVGIDTQYF
TGTGCCAGCAGCGCGGGGGTTGGAATAGATACGCAGTATTTT